These 28 T cell receptor beta chains were sequenced from one sample in a study of blood T cell repertoires in COVID-19. This table comes from immunoSEQ multiplex PCR, and its TCRdb copy is limited to in-frame clones, with some not included. Here the sample spans around 150,000 clones, roughly 85% being singletons. Material: peripheral blood. The receptors derive from a human donor in a cohort sampled during active COVID-19.

The chain carries TRBV7-3 and TRBJ2-3; TRBD2 matches 7 bases. The germline gives CDR1 SGHTA, CDR2 FQGTGA. With V trimmed by 4 bases and J by 4 bases, 2 bases remained unmatched. The CDR3 runs to 13 residues. CDR3 amino acids: CASSSLAADTQYF. The CDR3 region has the DNA TGTGCCAGCAGCTCGCTAGCGGCAGATACGCAGTATTTT.

V gene TRBV28 combines with J gene TRBJ1-1; D possibly corresponds to TRBD1 (5 bases). Germline CDR1 reads MDHEN; CDR2 reads SYDVKM. V was pared by 2 bases and J by 9 bases, with 13 bases between. The CDR3 totals 13 residues. Written as DNA, the CDR3 is TGTGCCAGCAGTTTACAGACAGCTGGAAAAGCTTTCTTT. Amino acids: CASSLQTAGKAFF.

This chain joins TRBV24-1 and TRBJ2-1; 8 bases map to TRBD1. This CDR3 comprises 16 residues. The V gene's germline CDR1 is KGHDR and CDR2 SFDVKD. V trimming: 3 bases; J trimming: 7 bases; junction bases outside the gene matches: 10. CDR3 residues: CATSDPDREFKNEQFF. The CDR3 nucleotides read TGTGCCACCAGTGATCCGGACAGGGAGTTCAAGAATGAGCAGTTCTTC.

The chain combines TRBV7-2 with TRBJ2-2; 9 nucleotides match TRBD2. The CDR3 is 18 amino acids. V shed 5 bases and J 5 bases; nucleotides not matched to a gene: 15. CDR1 is SGHTA, CDR2 FQGNSA, per germline. CDR3 nucleotides: TGTGCCAGCAGCCAGCAGGTGCTAGCGGGGATTCAAACCGGGGAGCTGTTTTTT. Its translation: CASSQQVLAGIQTGELFF.

The J gene is TRBJ1-5, the V gene TRBV7-8, with D unclear. This CDR3 comprises 15 residues. Trimming removed 4 bases at V and 0 bases at J, with 10 bases between. Germline V gives CDR1 SGHVS, CDR2 FQNEAQ. The CDR3 sequence: CASSSTTNSNQPQHF. In nucleotides, the CDR3 is TGTGCCAGCAGCTCCACCACTAATAGCAATCAGCCCCAGCATTTT.

The chain's CDR3 is CASSKEPSGANVLTF. The DNA of the CDR3 is TGTGCCAGCAGCAAAGAGCCTTCCGGGGCCAACGTCCTGACTTTC. The rearrangement links TRBV21-1 to TRBJ2-6; the DNA was not compared with TRBD2, the D call given in the table. TRBV21-1 is classified as a pseudogene. This CDR3 comprises 15 residues.

The CDR3 spells CASSPRMLAGYNEQFF. CDR3 sequence (DNA): TGTGCCAGCAGCCCCCGTATGCTAGCGGGGTACAATGAGCAGTTCTTC. The chain is built from TRBV9 and TRBJ2-1, with 9 bases that match TRBD2. With 4 bases clipped from V and 4 bases from J, the junction kept 9 bases outside the gene matches. This CDR3 is 16 amino acids long. The germline gives CDR1 SGDLS, CDR2 YYNGEE.

The chain carries TRBV29-1 and TRBJ1-1; tentative D call: TRBD1 (5 bases). This CDR3 contains 14 residues. The V end was cut by 4 bases, the J end by 4 bases, with 16 bases between. Germline CDR1 is SQVTM and CDR2 is ANQGSEA. This CDR3 reads CSVVSTGWGTEAFF. CDR3 coding DNA: TGCAGCGTTGTATCCACAGGCTGGGGCACTGAAGCTTTCTTT. The complete variable domain, with remaining parts taken from reference TRBV29-1 and TRBJ1-1, reads SAVISQKPSRDICQRGTSLTIQCQVDSQVTMMFWYRQQPGQSLTLIATANQGSEATYESGFVIDKFPISRPNLTFSTLTVSNMSPEDSSIYLCSVVSTGWGTEAFFGQGTRLTVV.

The V call is TRBV6-5, the J call TRBJ1-4, with D tentatively TRBD1 (5 bases). Germline loops: CDR1 MNHEY, CDR2 SVGAGI. V lost 6 bases, J lost 4 bases, and 15 bases lay in between. This CDR3 spans 15 amino acids. In DNA form, the CDR3 reads TGTGCCAGCAGGCGCTCCGGGACTCATAATGAAAAACTGTTTTTT. Amino acid sequence: CASRRSGTHNEKLFF.

The V gene is TRBV6-5, the J gene TRBJ1-1; weak D call: TRBD1 (5 bases). This CDR3 has 14 residues. The V gene's germline CDR1 is MNHEY and CDR2 SVGAGI. The V end lost 2 bases, the J end lost 1 base, and 8 bases lay between the germline ends. The CDR3 DNA reads TGTGCCAGCAGTTACGGACACACGAACACTGAAGCTTTCTTT. This encodes CASSYGHTNTEAFF.

The gene calls are TRBV29-1 and TRBJ1-5; 8 positions match TRBD1. Germline V gene data show CDR1 as SQVTM and CDR2 as ANQGSEA. The V segment lost 4 bases and the J segment 1 base; nucleotides outside the gene matches: 3. This CDR3 has 14 amino acids. The CDR3 nucleotides read TGCAGCGTTGGGGGGGACAGGAGCAATCAGCCCCAGCATTTT. This encodes CSVGGDRSNQPQHF. The full variable domain, completed using reference TRBV29-1 and TRBJ1-5, is SAVISQKPSRDICQRGTSLTIQCQVDSQVTMMFWYRQQPGQSLTLIATANQGSEATYESGFVIDKFPISRPNLTFSTLTVSNMSPEDSSIYLCSVGGDRSNQPQHFGDGTRLSIL.

The chain links TRBV15 to TRBJ2-7; D is unclear. Trimming shortened V by 0 bases and J by 2 bases, and 5 bases separated the two germline ends. The CDR3 runs to 13 residues. CDR1 LNHNV and CDR2 YYDKDF come from the germline V gene (reference sequence). DNA of the CDR3: TGTGCCACCAGCAGAGATCTCGCCTACGAGCAGTACTTC. Amino acids: CATSRDLAYEQYF.

The chain carries TRBV13 and TRBJ1-4; D remains unclear. The V end was cut by 2 bases, the J end by 3 bases, with 13 bases between. CDR3 size: 16 residues. CDR1 is PRHDT and CDR2 is FYEKMQ in the germline V gene (reference sequence). The CDR3 loop reads CASSLLGGQSNEKLFF. In DNA, the CDR3 is TGTGCCAGCAGCTTACTCGGAGGGCAGTCTAATGAAAAACTGTTTTTT.

V gene TRBV19 combines with J gene TRBJ1-5, with D unresolved. The CDR3 spans 14 residues. V was shortened by 5 bases and J by 4 bases, with 12 bases between the two germline ends. CDR1 LNHDA and CDR2 SQIVND come from the germline V gene (reference sequence). This CDR3 is CASSPRELNQPQHF. CDR3 nucleotides: TGTGCCAGTAGTCCCCGGGAGCTAAATCAGCCCCAGCATTTT.

This chain joins TRBV15 and TRBJ2-5, with 10 bases lining up with TRBD1. The CDR3 contains 14 residues. V shed 3 bases, J shed 2 bases, and the junction held 0 bases outside the gene matches. Germline V lookup: CDR1 LNHNV, CDR2 YYDKDF (reference sequence). As DNA, the CDR3 is TGTGCCACCAGCAGGGACAGGGGGCAAGAGACCCAGTACTTC. Protein sequence: CATSRDRGQETQYF. The full variable domain, completed using reference TRBV15 and TRBJ2-5, is DAMVIQNPRYQVTQFGKPVTLSCSQTLNHNVMYWYQQKSSQAPKLLFHYYDKDFNNEADTPDNFQSRRPNTSFCFLDIRSPGLGDTAMYLCATSRDRGQETQYFGPGTRLLVL.

This clone was seen once. The chain recombines TRBV3-1 (or the pseudogene TRBV3-2) with TRBJ1-1, with no clear D. Per the germline V gene, CDR1 is LGHDT and CDR2 is YNNKEL (reference sequence). The CDR3 is 14 amino acids. Trimming removed 1 base from V and 8 bases from J, with 14 bases in between. CDR3 sequence (DNA): TGTGCCAGCAGCCAAGTTGCCGGGGTGTCGGAAGCTTTCTTT. This gives the protein CASSQVAGVSEAFF.

The rearrangement uses TRBV5-1 and TRBJ2-5, with a weak D call TRBD1 (5 bases). V dropped 1 base and J dropped 5 bases, with 12 bases sitting between them. The V gene's germline CDR1 is SGHRS and CDR2 YFSETQ. The CDR3 is made up of 14 amino acids. Here the CDR3 reads CASSLKGPRETQYF. CDR3 bases: TGCGCCAGCAGCTTGAAGGGGCCACGGGAGACCCAGTACTTC.

The chain combines TRBV28 with TRBJ1-4; tentative D call: TRBD1 (6 bases). Germline V gene lookup returns CDR1 MDHEN and CDR2 SYDVKM. The CDR3 is 15 amino acids. V was clipped by 2 bases and J by 7 bases, with 14 bases between them. The CDR3 protein is CASSLTGTGVEKLFF. The CDR3 DNA sequence: TGTGCCAGCAGTTTAACAGGGACCGGGGTTGAAAAACTGTTTTTT.

CDR3: CAISEGSGIEKLFF. The CDR3 coding sequence is TGTGCCATCAGTGAGGGGTCAGGGATTGAAAAACTGTTTTTT. This sequence joins TRBV10-3 and TRBJ1-4, with D possibly being TRBD1 (5 bases). The germline V gene encodes CDR1 ENHRY and CDR2 SYGVKD. The CDR3 length is 14 residues. V lost 2 bases and J lost 7, with 11 bases in between.

This chain links TRBV28 with TRBJ2-6; D possibly corresponds to TRBD1 (6 bases). V was cut by 2 bases and J by 2 bases, with 7 bases left in between. CDR1 and CDR2 from the germline V gene are MDHEN and SYDVKM. The CDR3 spans 15 residues. CDR3 loop: CASSLGGAGANVLTF. The CDR3 region has the DNA TGTGCCAGCAGTTTAGGGGGCGCTGGGGCCAACGTCCTGACTTTC.

The V call is TRBV5-1, the J call TRBJ1-5; D possibly corresponds to TRBD1 (5 bases). The CDR3 totals 15 residues. CDR1 is SGHRS, CDR2 YFSETQ, per germline. Trimming took off 2 bases at V and 2 bases at J, with 11 bases between the two ends. The CDR3 nucleotides read TGCGCCAGCAGCTTTGGGGGGGGAGGCAATCAGCCCCAGCATTTT. This codes for CASSFGGGGNQPQHF. The whole variable domain, filled in from reference TRBV5-1 and TRBJ1-5, reads KAGVTQTPRYLIKTRGQQVTLSCSPISGHRSVSWYQQTPGQGLQFLFEYFSETQRNKGNFPGRFSGRQFSNSRSEMNVSTLELGDSALYLCASSFGGGGNQPQHFGDGTRLSIL.

The V gene is TRBV28, the J gene TRBJ2-5; 9 bases are a match to TRBD1. V was clipped by 4 bases and J by 10 bases; unmatched bases: 7. Germline V gene lookup returns CDR1 MDHEN and CDR2 SYDVKM. The CDR3 sequence is 13 residues long. Here the CDR3 reads CASSYTDRGVQYF. The CDR3 nucleotides are TGTGCCAGCAGTTATACGGACAGGGGAGTCCAGTACTTC.

The gene calls are TRBV30 and TRBJ1-2, with a weak D call TRBD1 (5 bases). V dropped 7 bases and J dropped 0 bases, with 9 bases sitting between them. Germline V gene lookup returns CDR1 GTSNPN and CDR2 SVGIG (reference sequence). The CDR3 covers 12 residues. The DNA for the CDR3 is TGTGCCTTTGAACAGGCTAACTATGGCTACACCTTC. It encodes CAFEQANYGYTF.

The CDR3 DNA sequence: TGTGCCAGCAGTGAGAGAAGACATAGCACAGATACGCAGTATTTT. Its protein product is CASSERRHSTDTQYF. J is TRBJ2-3 and V is TRBV2; D remains ambiguous. This CDR3 is 15 amino acids long. CDR1 SNHLY and CDR2 FYNNEI come from the germline V gene. V dropped 3 bases and J dropped 0 bases, with 10 bases sitting between them. The variable domain in full, completed from reference TRBV2 and TRBJ2-3, reads EPEVTQTPSHQVTQMGQEVILRCVPISNHLYFYWYRQILGQKVEFLVSFYNNEISEKSEIFDDQFSVERPDGSNFTLKIRSTKLEDSAMYFCASSERRHSTDTQYFGPGTRLTVL.

V gene TRBV30 combines with J gene TRBJ1-1; 8 positions match TRBD1. The V segment lost 4 bases and the J segment 10 bases; nucleotides outside the gene matches: 5. The CDR3 consists of 11 residues. CDR1 is GTSNPN and CDR2 is SVGIG in the germline V gene (reference sequence). CDR3 in amino acids: CAWIQGAGAFF. Here the CDR3 DNA reads TGTGCCTGGATCCAGGGGGCGGGAGCTTTCTTT. Full variable domain (missing parts from reference TRBV30 and TRBJ1-1): SQTIHQWPATLVQPVGSPLSLECTVEGTSNPNLYWYRQAAGRGLQLLFYSVGIGQISSEVPQNLSASRPQDRQFILSSKKLLLSDSGFYLCAWIQGAGAFFGQGTRLTVV.

This chain links TRBV5-1 with TRBJ2-2; TRBD2 aligns across 11 bases. This CDR3 contains 17 residues. Germline V lookup: CDR1 SGHRS, CDR2 YFSETQ. The ends lost 4 bases at V and 5 bases at J; junction bases unmatched: 10. The CDR3 reads CASSQMLAGGPTGELFF. The CDR3 DNA is TGCGCCAGCAGCCAGATGTTAGCGGGGGGGCCAACCGGGGAGCTGTTTTTT.

The chain combines TRBV10-3 with TRBJ2-3; perhaps TRBD2 as D (5 bases). Germline values: CDR1 ENHRY, CDR2 SYGVKD. Trimming shortened V by 6 bases and J by 0 bases, and 10 bases separated the two germline ends. The length of the CDR3 is 14 residues. CDR3 coding DNA: TGTGCCATCAGGGAGGTGTCTAGCACAGATACGCAGTATTTT. Translation: CAIREVSSTDTQYF.

The chain employs TRBV6-1 and TRBJ2-3, with 9 nucleotides matching TRBD1. Germline CDR1 reads MNHNS; CDR2 reads SASEGT. After removal of 4 bases from V and 2 bases from J, the junction contained 10 bases not matched to a gene. The CDR3 has 17 residues. The CDR3 reads CASSVSGTGSHTDTQYF. The CDR3 nucleotides read TGTGCCAGCAGTGTCTCCGGGACAGGGAGCCACACAGATACGCAGTATTTT.